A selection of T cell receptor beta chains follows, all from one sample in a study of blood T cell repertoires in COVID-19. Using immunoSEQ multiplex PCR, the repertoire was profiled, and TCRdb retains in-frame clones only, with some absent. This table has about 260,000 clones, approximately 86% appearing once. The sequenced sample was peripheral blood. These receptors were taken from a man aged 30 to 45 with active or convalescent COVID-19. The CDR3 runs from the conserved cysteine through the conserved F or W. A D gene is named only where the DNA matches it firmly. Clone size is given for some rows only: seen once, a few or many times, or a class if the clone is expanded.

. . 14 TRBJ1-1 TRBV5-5 TGTGCCAGCAGCAAAACAGGTACCCTCACTGAAGCTTTCTTT CASSKTGTLTEAFF
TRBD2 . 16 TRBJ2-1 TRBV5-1 TGCGCCAGCAGCTCGGGACTAGCGGGGGAAAACAATGAGCAGTTCTTC CASSSGLAGENNEQFF
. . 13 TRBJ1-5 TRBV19 TGTGCCAGTAGTATCGAGCGAGCCGGGCCCCAGCATTTT CASSIERAGPQHF
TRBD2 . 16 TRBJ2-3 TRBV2 TGTGCCAGCAAGGCGGGGTTCCTAGCGGGGACAGATACGCAGTATTTT CASKAGFLAGTDTQYF
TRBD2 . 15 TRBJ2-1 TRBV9 TGTGCCAGCAGCAGTAGCGGGGGCATCTACAATGAGCAGTTCTTC CASSSSGGIYNEQFF
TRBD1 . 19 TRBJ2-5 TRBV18 TGTGCCAGCTCACTATCGCTAACACCGGGACAGGGGACAGCCGAGACCCAGTACTTC CASSLSLTPGQGTAETQYF
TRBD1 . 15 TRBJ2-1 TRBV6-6 TGTGCCAGCAGGCCCCGGGACAGGGGGTTAGATGAGCAGTTCTTC CASRPRDRGLDEQFF
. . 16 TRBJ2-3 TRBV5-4 TGTGCCAGCAGCTTGGCATGGGCCTCATCTGCAGATACGCAGTATTTT CASSLAWASSADTQYF
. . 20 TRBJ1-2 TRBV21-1 TGTGCCAGCAGCAAAAAGTCCGAGGGCGGGGGCCGCGATAGGAACTATGGCTACACCTTC CASSKKSEGGGRDRNYGYTF
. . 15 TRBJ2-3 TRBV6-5 TGTGCCAGCATTAGAGAGGCGGGGTGGGCAGATACGCAGTATTTT CASIREAGWADTQYF
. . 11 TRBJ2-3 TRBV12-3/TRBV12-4 TGTGCCAGCAGTTCGGCAGGGGCGCAGTATTTT CASSSAGAQYF
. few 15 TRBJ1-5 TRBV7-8 TGTGCCAGCAGCCCAGGACAGTATAGCAATCAGCCCCAGCATTTT CASSPGQYSNQPQHF
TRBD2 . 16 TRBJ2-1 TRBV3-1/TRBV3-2 TGTGCCAGCAGCCAAGCCCTAGCGGGGGGGCTCAATGAGCAGTTCTTC CASSQALAGGLNEQFF
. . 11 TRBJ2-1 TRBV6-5 TGTGCCAGCAGGCTATACAATGAGCAGTTCTTC CASRLYNEQFF
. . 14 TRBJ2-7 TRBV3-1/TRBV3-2 TGTGCCAGCAGCGCTACGGGTCCCCCAGGGGAGCAGTACTTC CASSATGPPGEQYF
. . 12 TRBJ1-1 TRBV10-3 TGTGCCATCACGGCAGGGAACACTGAAGCTTTCTTT CAITAGNTEAFF
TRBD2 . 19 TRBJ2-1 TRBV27 TGTGCCAGCAGTTTATTTGTAGGTCTAGCGGGAAACCTGAACAATGAGCAGTTCTTC CASSLFVGLAGNLNNEQFF
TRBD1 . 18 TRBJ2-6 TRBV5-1 TGCGCCAGCAGTATGAGGGACAGCTCCTTCTCTGGGGCCAACGTCCTGACTTTC CASSMRDSSFSGANVLTF
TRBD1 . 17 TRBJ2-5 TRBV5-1 TGCGCCAGCAGCTCGGTTCGCCGAGGACAGGGACAAGAGACCCAGTACTTC CASSSVRRGQGQETQYF
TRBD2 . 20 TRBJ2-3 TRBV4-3 TGCGCCAGCAGCCAAGAGGTTTCCGCTTTAGCGGGGGGGGTCACAGATACGCAGTATTTT CASSQEVSALAGGVTDTQYF
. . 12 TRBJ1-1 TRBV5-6 TGTGCCAGCAGCTTTAGGACAATAGAAGCTTTCTTT CASSFRTIEAFF
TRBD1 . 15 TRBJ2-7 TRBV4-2 TGTGCCAGCAGCCAGGGACAGGGGCCGACCTACGAGCAGTACTTC CASSQGQGPTYEQYF
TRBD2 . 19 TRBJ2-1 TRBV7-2 TGTGCCAGCAGCTTAGCGCTTCTAGCGGGGGGGCAATCCTACAATGAGCAGTTCTTC CASSLALLAGGQSYNEQFF
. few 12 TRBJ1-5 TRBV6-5 TGTGCCAGCCGCCAGAGCAATCAGCCCCAGCATTTT CASRQSNQPQHF
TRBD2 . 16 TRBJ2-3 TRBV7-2 TGTGCCAGCAGCTCCGGACTAGCGGGGACCACAGATACGCAGTATTTT CASSSGLAGTTDTQYF
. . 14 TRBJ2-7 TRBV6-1 TGTGCCAGCAGTGAAGGGGCCCGCTCCTACGAGCAGTACTTC CASSEGARSYEQYF
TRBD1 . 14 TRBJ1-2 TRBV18 TGTGCCAGCCTCGCCTCTGACAGGGGTTACGGCTACACCTTC CASLASDRGYGYTF
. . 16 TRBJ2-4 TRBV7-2 TGTGCCAGCAGCGGGGGGAACCGGGACGGAAAAAACATTCAGTACTTC CASSGGNRDGKNIQYF
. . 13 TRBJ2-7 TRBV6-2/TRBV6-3 TGTGCCAGCAGTAACGGGGGTACCTACGAGCAGTACTTC CASSNGGTYEQYF
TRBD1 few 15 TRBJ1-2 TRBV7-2 TGTGCCAGCAGCGGATGGGGACAGGGGGCTAATGGCTACACCTTC CASSGWGQGANGYTF
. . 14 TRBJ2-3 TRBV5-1 TGCGCCAGCAGCTTGGGTTCCGAGGGAGATACGCAGTATTTT CASSLGSEGDTQYF
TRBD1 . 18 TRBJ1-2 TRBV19 TGTGCCAGTAGCCCCCGTGGGACAGGGCCCTCTTATACCTATGGCTACACCTTC CASSPRGTGPSYTYGYTF
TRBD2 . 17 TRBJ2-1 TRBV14 TGTGCCAGCAGCCTCCTAGCGGGGGGAAGAAGGGTGAATGAGCAGTTCTTC CASSLLAGGRRVNEQFF
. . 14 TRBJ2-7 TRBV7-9 TGTGCCAGCAGCTTTTCGGGTGATGGTTACGAGCAGTACTTC CASSFSGDGYEQYF
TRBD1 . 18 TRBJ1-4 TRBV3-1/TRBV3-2 TGTGCCAGCAGCCTTCCACCGGGACAGGGTTTAACTAATGAAAAACTGTTTTTT CASSLPPGQGLTNEKLFF
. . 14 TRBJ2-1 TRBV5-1 TGCGCCAGCAGCTTGGCCGTAGTCACCCATGAGCAGTTCTTC CASSLAVVTHEQFF
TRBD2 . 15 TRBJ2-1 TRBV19 TGTGCCAGTAGTATCTCTAGCGGGGGGGCATATGAGCAGTTCTTC CASSISSGGAYEQFF
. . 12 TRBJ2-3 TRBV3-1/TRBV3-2 TGTGCCAGCACGTCGGGCGGGGGCACGCAGTATTTT CASTSGGGTQYF
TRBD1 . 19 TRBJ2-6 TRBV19 TGTGCCAGTAGTATAGGCTTGGGACAGGGGGCGGCGGGGGCCAACGTCCTGACTTTC CASSIGLGQGAAGANVLTF
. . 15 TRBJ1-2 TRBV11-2 TGTGCCAGCAGCTTGACACCGAATCCTAACTATGGCTACACCTTC CASSLTPNPNYGYTF
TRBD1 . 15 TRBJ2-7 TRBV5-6 TGTGCCAGCAGCTGGAACAGGGGGCCCTCCTACGAGCAGTACTTC CASSWNRGPSYEQYF
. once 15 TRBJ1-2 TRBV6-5 TGTGCCAGCAGCCTCGACGGGGGTGGAGGGGATGGCTACACCTTC CASSLDGGGGDGYTF
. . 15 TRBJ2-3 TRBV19 TGTGCCAGTAGTATAGTGGGGGCTTCCCGGGATACGCAGTATTTT CASSIVGASRDTQYF
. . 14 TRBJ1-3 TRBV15 TGTGCCACCAGCAGTGTCCGGGCTGGAAACACCATATATTTT CATSSVRAGNTIYF
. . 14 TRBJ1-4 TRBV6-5 TGTGCCAGCAGTATCCAGGGGATGGCTGAAAAACTGTTTTTT CASSIQGMAEKLFF
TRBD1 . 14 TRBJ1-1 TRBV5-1 TGCGCCAGCAGCCTAGATCCCGGGACAGCTGAAGCTTTCTTT CASSLDPGTAEAFF
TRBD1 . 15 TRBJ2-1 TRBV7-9 TGTGCCAGCAGCTTTTCCTCCGGGACAGGTTATGAGCAGTTCTTC CASSFSSGTGYEQFF
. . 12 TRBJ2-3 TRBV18 TGTGCCAGTAGTGAGGACACAGATACGCAGTATTTT CASSEDTDTQYF
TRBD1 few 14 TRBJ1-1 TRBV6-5 TGTGCCAGCAGTTGGACAGGGGGGAACACTGAAGCTTTCTTT CASSWTGGNTEAFF
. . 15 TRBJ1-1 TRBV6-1 TGTGCCAGCAGTGAAGTCACCAGGCCAAGGACTGAAGCTTTCTTT CASSEVTRPRTEAFF
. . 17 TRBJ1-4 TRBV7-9 TGTGCCAGCAGTCACACCGTCGAGGTTGCAACTAATGAAAAACTGTTTTTT CASSHTVEVATNEKLFF
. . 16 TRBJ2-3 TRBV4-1 TGCGCCAGCAGCCAAGGATGGCAGGGGCCAGGAGATACGCAGTATTTT CASSQGWQGPGDTQYF
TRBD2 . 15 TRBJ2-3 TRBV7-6 TGTGCCAGCAGCTTTGGCGGGGGGACCTCAGATACGCAGTATTTT CASSFGGGTSDTQYF